The entry below gives a single T cell receptor (beta chain) sequence along with its context. The sample is drawn from a study of shared T cell receptors in the human thymus. Here immunoSEQ multiplex PCR was the method, and the copy in TCRdb shows in-frame clones only, minus some. The data show roughly 550,000 clones, approximately 80% seen once. Unmatched junction bases numbered 11, after V lost 4 bases and J lost 0 bases. From germline, CDR1 is MGHRA and CDR2 YSYEKL. The CDR3 sequence is 18 residues long. The sample also formed part of further work on human thymus T cells. That study reports: Serving as donors were healthy Finnish infants, each of whom was having open corrective surgery for congenital heart defects. The thymus was resected at corrective cardiac surgery. Apparent skewing of V and J gene usage characterized both thymic and blood repertoires.

This clonotype was obtained from a boy in the first two years of life with a congenital heart defect. Sequenced input: thymocytes. The rearrangement uses TRBV4-1 and TRBJ2-7; 11 bases line up with TRBD2. The CDR3 DNA reads as TGCGCCAGCAGCCCCCGGGGACTAGCGGCCCGGAGCTCCTACGAGCAGTACTTC. Its protein product is CASSPRGLAARSSYEQYF.